Presented here are 6 T cell receptor beta chains from one specimen sequenced in a study of human T cells and chemical hapten exposure. In TCRdb, the RACE reads were re-called with MiXCR into one record per CDR3 protein. This table has tens of thousands of distinct CDR3 sequences, 8% to 11% appearing once. Time point reported: patch test 1, 2 weeks after DPC sensitization. This sample's treatment: therapeutic diphenylcyclopropenone sensitization with weekly scalp DPC. Specimen: whole blood, collected in connection with sensitization to the hapten diphenylcyclopropenone (DPC). The receptor set was obtained from a man in his forties with alopecia areata. Some clones in this sample may be carry-over from other donors' samples.

The V and J genes are TRBV11-3 and TRBJ2-1; 11 bases are shared with TRBD2. The V gene end was trimmed by 3 bases and the J gene end by 9 bases; junction bases not matched to a gene: 10. The CDR3 consists of 16 residues. CDR1 is SGHNT and CDR2 is YENEEA in the germline V gene. The CDR3 protein is CASSFQGSGRDGEQFF. In DNA form, the CDR3 reads TGTGCCAGCAGCTTCCAAGGTAGCGGGAGGGACGGTGAGCAGTTCTTC.

This clonotype was seen at least ten times. This rearrangement joins TRBV27 to TRBJ1-1, with a weak D call TRBD1 (5 bases). Germline CDR1 reads MNHEY; CDR2 reads SMNVEV (reference sequence). The V gene lost 3 bases and the J gene lost 10 bases, with 12 bases spanning the gap. There are 12 residues in the CDR3. CDR3 residues: CASSFHGQGAFF. The CDR3 nucleotides are TGTGCCAGCAGTTTCCACGGACAAGGAGCTTTCTTT.

This clonotype has a handful of counts. The chain employs TRBV4-3 and TRBJ2-1; 12 nucleotides align to TRBD2. V was clipped by 4 bases and J by 5 bases; unmatched bases: 9. CDR3 length: 17 amino acids. CDR1 and CDR2 (germline): LGHNA, YSLEER. CDR3 nucleotide sequence: TGCGCCAGCAGCCCGAACCGTGGACTAGCGGGAAACAATGAGCAGTTCTTC. Its protein is CASSPNRGLAGNNEQFF.

Here the CDR3 DNA reads TGTGCCAGCAGCTTGGGACTAGCGGGAGTGGACGAGCAGTACGTC. This encodes CASSLGLAGVDEQYV. V is TRBV7-9 and J is TRBJ2-7; TRBD2 aligns across 14 bases. The germline CDR1 and CDR2 sequences are SEHNR and FQNEAQ (reference sequence). The junction had 3 bases not matched to a gene; V was cut back by 3 bases and J by 5 bases. The CDR3 spans 15 residues.

This clonotype occurred once. The J gene is TRBJ2-1, the V gene TRBV29-1, with a possible D match to TRBD2 (6 bases). Germline assignment: CDR1 SQVTM and CDR2 ANQGSEA. The CDR3 totals 14 residues. Trimming left V 3 bases short and J 4 bases short, with 13 bases between. The CDR3 nucleotides are TGCAGCGTTGAGACGGGACTCATGTACAATGAGCAGTTCTTC. This sequence encodes CSVETGLMYNEQFF.

The gene calls are TRBV6-2 or TRBV6-3 and TRBJ2-3; either TRBD1 or TRBD2 may supply D (5 bases each). V was shortened by 6 bases and J by 14 bases, with 15 bases between the two germline ends. Germline-derived CDR1 and CDR2 are MNHEY and SVGEGT. This CDR3 comprises 11 residues. In DNA form, the CDR3 reads TGTGCCAGCAGGGGACCTCCCGCCCGGTATTTT. Protein sequence: CASRGPPARYF.